The 14 T cell receptor beta chains below were found in one sample sequenced in a study of identical twins. TCRdb called the 5' RACE reads again in MiXCR, with one record for every CDR3 protein. Of about 890,000 distinct CDR3 sequences listed, approximately 13% are singletons. The same sample was also used in a study of yellow fever vaccine responses in identical twins.

The sample comprised PBMCs. These receptors were taken from a woman aged 18-29 years in good health.

The rearrangement links TRBV20-1 to TRBJ2-3; D possibly uses TRBD1 or TRBD2 (5 bases each). The ends were cut back, 3 bases at V and 4 bases at J, with 11 bases in the middle. CDR1 and CDR2 (germline): DFQATT, SNEGSKA (reference sequence). The CDR3 sequence is 13 residues long. CDR3 region: CSARGPLPDTQYF. The CDR3 nucleotides read TGCAGTGCTAGGGGACCCCTCCCAGATACGCAGTATTTT.

The chain employs TRBV12-5 and TRBJ1-1; D might be TRBD1 (5 bases). Looked up from germline, CDR1 is LGHNT and CDR2 is FRNRAP. Trimming pared 0 bases from V and 5 bases from J, leaving 16 bases between. This CDR3 contains 16 residues. CDR3 in DNA: TGTGCTAGTGGTTTGGTACTCGGGCAGGGAGCGACTGAAGCTTTCTTT. Residues: CASGLVLGQGATEAFF. Using reference TRBV12-5 and TRBJ1-1 for the parts outside the CDR3, the full variable domain is DARVTQTPRHKVTEMGQEVTMRCQPILGHNTVFWYRQTMMQGLELLAYFRNRAPLDDSGMPKDRFSAEMPDATLATLKIQPSEPRDSAVYFCASGLVLGQGATEAFFGQGTRLTVV.

This clonotype was counted between two and nine times. This chain connects TRBV5-1 to TRBJ1-4; 7 bases agree with TRBD1. Germline CDR1 reads SGHRS; CDR2 reads YFSETQ. With 5 bases clipped from V and 6 bases from J, the junction kept 13 bases outside the gene matches. The CDR3 sequence is 16 residues long. As DNA, the CDR3 is TGCGCCAGCAGGTCCCGGGACAGTGCCCGGGATGAAAAACTGTTTTTT. Amino acids: CASRSRDSARDEKLFF.

This clonotype was seen at least ten times. The V and J genes are TRBV20-1 and TRBJ2-1; D unclear. Germline loops: CDR1 DFQATT, CDR2 SNEGSKA (reference sequence). V lost 2 bases and J 5 bases, leaving 13 bases between the germline ends. The CDR3 consists of 14 residues. The CDR3 DNA sequence: TGCAGTGCTAGAACTCCGGGCCGGGACAATGAGCAGTTCTTC. Amino acids: CSARTPGRDNEQFF.

This chain uses TRBV6-5 with TRBJ2-5; 7 positions match TRBD2. The V gene end was trimmed by 2 bases and the J gene end by 4 bases; junction bases not matched to a gene: 7. The CDR3 runs 15 residues. Germline CDR1 and CDR2: MNHEY and SVGAGI. The CDR3 DNA reads TGTGCCAGCAGTTACGGACCCACTAGCGTAGAGACCCAGTACTTC. Its protein product is CASSYGPTSVETQYF.

This clonotype was observed at least ten times. The rearrangement joins TRBV28 to TRBJ1-6, with a possible D match to TRBD1 (5 bases). The V end lost 4 bases, the J end lost 0 bases, and 13 bases lay between the germline ends. Germline V gene sequence: CDR1 MDHEN, CDR2 SYDVKM. The CDR3 loop spans 17 amino acids. CDR3: CASSSPGRSSYNSPLHF. CDR3 DNA sequence: TGTGCCAGCAGTTCACCGGGACGGAGCTCCTATAATTCACCCCTCCACTTT. Supplemented by reference TRBV28 and TRBJ1-6, the full variable domain reads DVKVTQSSRYLVKRTGEKVFLECVQDMDHENMFWYRQDPGLGLRLIYFSYDVKMKEKGDIPEGYSVSREKKERFSLILESASTNQTSMYLCASSSPGRSSYNSPLHFGNGTRLTVT.

The V and J genes are TRBV12-3 or TRBV12-4 and TRBJ2-7, with 10 bases lining up with TRBD2. Losses at the gene ends were 2 bases for V and 4 bases for J; bases not matched to a gene: 5. The CDR3 has 15 amino acids. In DNA form, the CDR3 reads TGTGCCAGCAGTTTACCGCCTAGCGGGAGTTACGAGCAGTACTTC. This sequence encodes CASSLPPSGSYEQYF.

This clonotype has just a few counts. The chain has TRBV20-1 and TRBJ2-7, with D maybe TRBD1 (6 bases). This CDR3 has 13 residues. With 4 bases removed from V and 4 bases from J, the gap between germline ends came to 14 bases. CDR1 and CDR2 (germline): DFQATT, SNEGSKA (reference sequence). CDR3 loop: CSAKDSFPYEQYF. The CDR3 nucleotides read TGCAGTGCTAAGGACAGTTTCCCTTACGAGCAGTACTTC.

This clonotype was detected ten times or more. This sequence joins TRBV12-3 or TRBV12-4 and TRBJ1-5, with D maybe TRBD1 (5 bases). The CDR3 has 15 residues. V was trimmed by 5 bases and J by 2 bases, leaving 13 bases between them. The CDR3 protein is CASSGVLGGNQPQHF. As DNA, the CDR3 is TGTGCCAGCAGTGGCGTCCTGGGGGGCAATCAGCCCCAGCATTTT.

This clonotype came up a few times. The chain couples TRBV20-1 to TRBJ1-1; D gene unclear. V was clipped by 1 base and J by 4 bases, with 13 bases between them. Germline V gene sequence: CDR1 DFQATT, CDR2 SNEGSKA (reference sequence). This CDR3 has 14 residues. The CDR3 here is CSARAADSVTEAFF. The DNA for the CDR3 is TGCAGTGCTAGAGCCGCAGACTCGGTCACTGAAGCTTTCTTT.

This clonotype was seen only a few times. The chain couples TRBV29-1 to TRBJ2-3, with D possibly being TRBD1 (6 bases). Germline CDR1 SQVTM, CDR2 ANQGSEA. V was cut by 2 bases and J by 6 bases, with 15 bases left in between. This CDR3 is built from 14 residues. The CDR3 coding sequence is TGCAGCGTTGAAAGGGGCCAGCAGGGGGATACGCAGTATTTT. It is translated as CSVERGQQGDTQYF.

The genes are TRBV6-1 and TRBJ2-5, with 8 bases matching TRBD2. Germline CDR1 and CDR2: MNHNS and SASEGT. The CDR3 covers 15 residues. The trim removed 6 bases at V and 2 bases at J, leaving 8 bases unmatched. The CDR3 bases are TGTGCCAGCAGCCGCGAGAGCGGGAGACAAGAGACCCAGTACTTC. Translated: CASSRESGRQETQYF.

The CDR3 region has the DNA TGTGCCAGCAGCCAAGAGCAGCGGGAGTCCCCAGATACGCAGTATTTT. Its protein product is CASSQEQRESPDTQYF. The V call is TRBV3-1, the J call TRBJ2-3; 8 nucleotides agree with TRBD2. V lost 0 bases, J lost 4 bases, and 6 bases stayed unmatched. The CDR3 has 16 amino acids. Germline V lookup: CDR1 LGHDT, CDR2 YNNKEL (reference sequence).

There are a few counts of this clonotype. The chain joins TRBV7-8 to TRBJ2-1; 8 positions match TRBD2. CDR1 is SGHVS and CDR2 is FQNEAQ in the germline V gene. Germline trimming cut 5 bases from V and 3 bases from J; bases unmatched to any gene: 12. This CDR3 spans 17 amino acids. In nucleotides, the CDR3 is TGTGCCAGCAGCCCCCGAGGGACTAGTCGGGTCTACAATGAGCAGTTCTTC. Its protein is CASSPRGTSRVYNEQFF.